Listed below are T cell receptor beta chains from one sample, sequenced in a study of sequential checkpoint blockade in melanoma. Sequenced by immunoSEQ multiplex PCR; TCRdb stores in-frame clones only, minus some. The sample contains around 9,800 clones, about 50% of which appear only once. The sample was CD8+ T cells sorted from blood (inferred from file names), taken from a patient given nivolumab and ipilimumab in sequence. Receptors were obtained from a human donor with melanoma. CDR3s include the opening cysteine and the closing phenylalanine or tryptophan. D genes are given only for firm matches. Only some rows state a clone size, as once, few, many or a class for expanded clones.

d_gene | abundance | j_gene | v_gene | CDR3nt | CDR3aa
. | . | TRBJ2-7 | TRBV27 | TGTGCCAGCAGCCACCAGGGTTTCTCCTACGAGCAGTACTTC | CASSHQGFSYEQYF
. | . | TRBJ1-3 | TRBV28 | TGTGCCAGCAGTTTATACCTAGACTCTGGAAACACCATATATTTT | CASSLYLDSGNTIYF
TRBD2 | few | TRBJ2-1 | TRBV19 | TGTGCCAGTAGCTTGACTAGCGGGATCCCGCAGTTCTTC | CASSLTSGIPQFF
TRBD1 | . | TRBJ2-7 | TRBV19 | TGTGCCAGTAGTATGGACAGGGGCCTTGACTACGAGCAGTACTTC | CASSMDRGLDYEQYF
TRBD1 | . | TRBJ2-7 | TRBV9 | TGTGCCAGCAGCGCCTCCGGGACAGGGGGGTACGAGCAGTACTTC | CASSASGTGGYEQYF
TRBD1 | . | TRBJ2-7 | TRBV6-8 | TGTGCCAGCAGTTACAACGGACAGGGGTCCTACGAGCAGTACTTC | CASSYNGQGSYEQYF
TRBD2 | . | TRBJ2-7 | TRBV5-5 | TGTGCCAGCAGCTCCACTAGCGGGAAGGCCTACGAGCAGTACTTC | CASSSTSGKAYEQYF
TRBD1 | few | TRBJ2-7 | TRBV30 | TGTGCCTGGGCCCCGGGACAGGGGGCCGGCGAGCAGTACTTC | CAWAPGQGAGEQYF
. | . | TRBJ1-2 | TRBV6-6 | TGTGCCAGCAGTTACAGCGGGACATCTAACTATGGCTACACCTTC | CASSYSGTSNYGYTF
. | . | TRBJ2-1 | TRBV6-4 | TGTGCCAGCAGTGACTCGGTGGGGCCCAGCTACAATGAGCAGTTCTTC | CASSDSVGPSYNEQFF
TRBD1 | . | TRBJ2-1 | TRBV7-8 | TGTGCCAGCAGCCCGGAGACAGGGAATGAGCAGTTCTTC | CASSPETGNEQFF
. | . | TRBJ2-1 | TRBV2 | TGTGCCAGCAGTAGTGGGCGGGCCTACAATGAGCAGTTCTTC | CASSSGRAYNEQFF
TRBD1 | . | TRBJ2-7 | TRBV13 | TGTGCCAGCAGCTCCCCGGACAGGCCTACCTACGAGCAGTACTTC | CASSSPDRPTYEQYF
TRBD2 | few | TRBJ2-7 | TRBV9 | TGTGCCAGCAGCGTCTTAGCGGGAGCGGACGAGCAGTACTTC | CASSVLAGADEQYF
. | . | TRBJ1-5 | TRBV28 | TGTGCCACCATACAGGGCAGTGATCAGCCCCAGCATTTT | CATIQGSDQPQHF
TRBD1 | few | TRBJ2-6 | TRBV28 | TGTGCCAGCAGGGGATTGACCGGGACAGCCTTCTCTGGGGCCAACGTCCTGACTTTC | CASRGLTGTAFSGANVLTF
. | . | TRBJ2-5 | TRBV5-6 | TGTGCCAGCAGCTACCGACGGCACCACGGGGAGACCCAGTACTTC | CASSYRRHHGETQYF
TRBD2 | . | TRBJ2-2 | TRBV19 | TGTGCCAGTAGTATCGGGGGGAGGGCCGGGGAGCTGTTTTTT | CASSIGGRAGELFF
. | . | TRBJ1-2 | TRBV10-3 | TGTGCCATCAGTGAGTCGGGCAGGGAAAGTGGCTACACCTTC | CAISESGRESGYTF
TRBD2 | few | TRBJ2-5 | TRBV5-8 | TGTGCCAGCGGGGCTAGCGGGAGGAGAGAGGAGACCCAGTACTTC | CASGASGRREETQYF
. | . | TRBJ2-1 | TRBV29-1 | TGCAGCGTTGAAACGGGATACAATGAGCAGTTCTTC | CSVETGYNEQFF
TRBD2 | . | TRBJ2-1 | TRBV4-3 | TGCGCCAGCAGCTCACGACTAGCGGGGGACAATGAGCAGTTCTTC | CASSSRLAGDNEQFF
. | . | TRBJ2-5 | TRBV5-4 | TGTGCCAGCAGCTCCTTTGCGGGACAAGAGACCCAGTACTTC | CASSSFAGQETQYF
TRBD1 | . | TRBJ1-1 | TRBV6-5 | TGTGCCAGCGGACAGGGGGGCCTTGAAGCTTTCTTT | CASGQGGLEAFF
TRBD1 | . | TRBJ1-5 | TRBV29-1 | TGCAGCGTTTTGACAGGGGGCGAACAGCCCCAGCATTTT | CSVLTGGEQPQHF
. | large | TRBJ2-7 | TRBV28 | TGTGCCAGCAGTTCCCCGGCAGGGCCGTACGAGCAGTACTTC | CASSSPAGPYEQYF
TRBD2 | . | TRBJ2-7 | TRBV28 | TGTGCCAGCAGTTTTCAGCGGGATGTCTACGAGCAGTACTTC | CASSFQRDVYEQYF
. | medium-sized | TRBJ2-7 | TRBV9 | TGTGCCAGCAGCGTAGATGGACAAGATGTCGACGAGCAGTACTTC | CASSVDGQDVDEQYF
. | . | TRBJ2-3 | TRBV15 | TGTGCCACCAGCTCGGGACTCCAAGATACGCAGTATTTT | CATSSGLQDTQYF
TRBD1 | . | TRBJ1-1 | TRBV5-1 | TGCGCCAGCAGCTTGGGACAGGGTGGAACTGAAGCTTTCTTT | CASSLGQGGTEAFF
TRBD1 | few | TRBJ1-2 | TRBV9 | TGTGCCAGCAGCCCGTCTTCGACAGGGGGGAACTATGGCTACACCTTC | CASSPSSTGGNYGYTF
TRBD2 | few | TRBJ2-1 | TRBV12-5 | TGTGCCACCGCACCCCCCGGGAGGGCCTTCTATGAGCAGTTCTTC | CATAPPGRAFYEQFF
. | . | TRBJ2-1 | TRBV30 | TGTGCCTGGAGTGTATCAGGGTTTGGTGAGCAGTTCTTC | CAWSVSGFGEQFF
. | . | TRBJ2-7 | TRBV7-6 | TGTGCCAGCAGCGCTACAGGGCCCGATCCCTACGAGCAGTACTTC | CASSATGPDPYEQYF
TRBD1 | once | TRBJ1-2 | TRBV4-2 | TGTGCCAGCAGCACTATCGGACAGGCGGCTGGTGGCTACACCTTC | CASSTIGQAAGGYTF
TRBD1 | . | TRBJ2-7 | TRBV6-1 | TGTGCCGGGTCCAGGACAGGGGTGTATTACGAGCAGTACTTC | CAGSRTGVYYEQYF
. | . | TRBJ1-5 | TRBV6-1 | TGTGCCAGCAGTGTCCGACAGCCATATAGCAATCAGCCCCAGCATTTT | CASSVRQPYSNQPQHF
. | . | TRBJ2-7 | TRBV10-1 | TGCGCCAGCAGCTCCCAGACAGCCACCTACGAGCAGTACTTC | CASSSQTATYEQYF
. | few | TRBJ2-1 | TRBV29-1 | TGCAGCGTCACCGGGACTCCTAGCTCCTACAATGAGCAGTTCTTC | CSVTGTPSSYNEQFF
TRBD1 | . | TRBJ1-1 | TRBV4-3 | TGCGCCAGCAGCCAAACAGGGGGCGTCACTGAAGCTTTCTTT | CASSQTGGVTEAFF
TRBD2 | . | TRBJ2-1 | TRBV27 | TGTGCCAGCAGTTCCGGACTAGCGGGGCAGCAGTTCTTC | CASSSGLAGQQFF
. | . | TRBJ2-7 | TRBV30 | TGTGCCTGGAGTATGGTAGCGGTGGGGAACGAGCAGTACTTC | CAWSMVAVGNEQYF
TRBD1 | few | TRBJ2-7 | TRBV7-9 | TGTGCCAGCAGAGGAACAGGGGTTGAGCAGTACTTC | CASRGTGVEQYF
TRBD1 | once | TRBJ2-7 | TRBV5-6 | TGTGCCAGCAGCGACGGGACAGGGGGCTTGGGGACGAACGAGCAGTACTTC | CASSDGTGGLGTNEQYF
TRBD2 | few | TRBJ2-1 | TRBV7-2 | TGTGCCAGCAGCTTATATGGTGGGAGGGCCGGGAATGAGCAGTTCTTC | CASSLYGGRAGNEQFF
TRBD2 | . | TRBJ2-1 | TRBV19 | TGTGCCAGTAGTATTGGGGGAGGGAATGAGCAGTTCTTC | CASSIGGGNEQFF
. | . | TRBJ2-3 | TRBV7-9 | TGTGCCAGCAGCCCTTCTTACACAGATACGCAGTATTTT | CASSPSYTDTQYF
TRBD2 | few | TRBJ2-5 | TRBV5-6 | TGTGCCAGCAGCAAGACCCGGACTAGCGGGAGCGGGCAGACCCAGTACTTC | CASSKTRTSGSGQTQYF